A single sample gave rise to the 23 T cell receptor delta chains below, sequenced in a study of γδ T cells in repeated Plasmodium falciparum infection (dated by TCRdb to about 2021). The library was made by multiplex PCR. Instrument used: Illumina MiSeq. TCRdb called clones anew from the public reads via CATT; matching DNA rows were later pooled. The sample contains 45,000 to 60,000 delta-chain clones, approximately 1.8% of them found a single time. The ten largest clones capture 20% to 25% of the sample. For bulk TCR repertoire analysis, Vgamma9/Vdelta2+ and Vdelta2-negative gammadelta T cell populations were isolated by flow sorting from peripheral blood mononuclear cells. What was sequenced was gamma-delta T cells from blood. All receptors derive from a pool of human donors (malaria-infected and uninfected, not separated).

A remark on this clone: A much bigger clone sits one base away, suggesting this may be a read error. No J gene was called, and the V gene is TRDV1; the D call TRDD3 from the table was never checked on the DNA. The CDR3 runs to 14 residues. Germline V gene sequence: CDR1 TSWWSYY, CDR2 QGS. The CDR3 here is CALGESLATDKLIF. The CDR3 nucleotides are TGTGCTCTTGGGGAAAGCCTAGCTACCGATAAGCTCATCTTT.

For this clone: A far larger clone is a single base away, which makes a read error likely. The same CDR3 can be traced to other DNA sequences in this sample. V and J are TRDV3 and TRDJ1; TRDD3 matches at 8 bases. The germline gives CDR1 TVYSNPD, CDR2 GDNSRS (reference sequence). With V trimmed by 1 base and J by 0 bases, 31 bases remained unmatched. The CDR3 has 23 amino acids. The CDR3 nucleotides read TGTGCCTTTATCTCCCGCGCCTACATCAATTCTTACTGGGGGTCCCGGTACACCGATAAACTCATCTTT. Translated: CAFISRAYINSYWGSRYTDKLIF.

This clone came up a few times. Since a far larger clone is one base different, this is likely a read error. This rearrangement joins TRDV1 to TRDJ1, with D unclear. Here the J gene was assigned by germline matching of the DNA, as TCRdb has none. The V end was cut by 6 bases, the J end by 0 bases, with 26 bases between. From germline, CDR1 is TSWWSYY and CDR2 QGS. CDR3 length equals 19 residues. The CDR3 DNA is TGTGCTCTTGGTTCCACCACTCCCGTCCTTGATTTAAACACCGATAAACTCATCTTT. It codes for CALGSTTPVLDLNTDKLIF.

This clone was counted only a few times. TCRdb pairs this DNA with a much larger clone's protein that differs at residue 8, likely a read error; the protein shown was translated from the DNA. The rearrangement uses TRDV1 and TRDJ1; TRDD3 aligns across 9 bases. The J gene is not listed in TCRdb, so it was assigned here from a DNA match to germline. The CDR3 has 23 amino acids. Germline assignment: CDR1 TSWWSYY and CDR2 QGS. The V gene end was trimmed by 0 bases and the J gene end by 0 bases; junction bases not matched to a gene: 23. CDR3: CALGELSSPTVRLLGENTDKLIF. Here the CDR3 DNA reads TGTGCTCTTGGGGAACTAAGCTCCCCTACGGTACGTCTACTGGGGGAAAACACCGATAAACTCATCTTT.

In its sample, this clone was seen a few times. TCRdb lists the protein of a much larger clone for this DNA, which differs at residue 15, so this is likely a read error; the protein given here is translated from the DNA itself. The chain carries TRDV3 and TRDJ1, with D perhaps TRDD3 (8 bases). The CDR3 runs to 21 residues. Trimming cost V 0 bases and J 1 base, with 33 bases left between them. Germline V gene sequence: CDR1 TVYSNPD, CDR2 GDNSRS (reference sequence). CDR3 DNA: TGTGCCTTTAGCTCCCCTTTCATTCCTACGAGGGGATACAGCTGCACCGATAAACTCATCTTT. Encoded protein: CAFSSPFIPTRGYSCTDKLIF.

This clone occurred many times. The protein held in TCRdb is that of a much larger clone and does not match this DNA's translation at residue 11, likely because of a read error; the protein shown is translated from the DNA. The CDR3 protein is CALGELSHEATVPGRVYWPPGVSIKLIF. CDR3 DNA sequence: TGTGCTCTTGGGGAACTCTCTCACGAGGCCACCGTCCCAGGACGCGTTTACTGGCCTCCCGGTGTATCGATTAAACTCATCTTT. The V and J genes are TRDV1 and TRDJ1; D possibly corresponds to TRDD3 (5 bases). The V gene lost 0 bases and the J gene lost 7 bases, with 54 bases spanning the gap. This CDR3 region has 28 residues. Germline V gene data show CDR1 as TSWWSYY and CDR2 as QGS.

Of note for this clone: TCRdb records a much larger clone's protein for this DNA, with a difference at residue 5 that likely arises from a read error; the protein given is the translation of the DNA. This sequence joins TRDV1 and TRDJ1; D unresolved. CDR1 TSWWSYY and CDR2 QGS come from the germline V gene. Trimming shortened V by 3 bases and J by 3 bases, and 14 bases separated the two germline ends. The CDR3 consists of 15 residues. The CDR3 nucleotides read TGTGCTCTTGGGGAGCGATTCTTAGGACCCGATAAACTCATCTTT. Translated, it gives CALGERFLGPDKLIF.

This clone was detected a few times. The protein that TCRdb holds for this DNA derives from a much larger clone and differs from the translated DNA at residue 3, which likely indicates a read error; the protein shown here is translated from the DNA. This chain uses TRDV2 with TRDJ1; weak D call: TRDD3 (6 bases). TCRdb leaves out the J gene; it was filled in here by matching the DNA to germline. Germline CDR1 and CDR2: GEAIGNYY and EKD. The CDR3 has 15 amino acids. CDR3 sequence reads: CARDTVGGGSLKLIF. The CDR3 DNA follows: TGTGCCCGTGACACCGTAGGTGGGGGCTCACTCAAACTCATCTTT.

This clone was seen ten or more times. The CDR3 DNA reads as TGTGCCTGTGACACCGTTACCCTAGGCCTGGGGATAGGCGGTTCCACCGATAAACTCATCTTT. It codes for CACDTVTLGLGIGGSTDKLIF. This chain connects TRDV2 to TRDJ1, with TRDD3 identical over 7 bases. No J gene was available from TCRdb, and it was assigned here by a germline match of the DNA. Germline-derived CDR1 and CDR2 are GEAIGNYY and EKD. This CDR3 spans 21 amino acids. J gave up 1 base and V 0 bases, and 22 bases lay outside the gene matches.

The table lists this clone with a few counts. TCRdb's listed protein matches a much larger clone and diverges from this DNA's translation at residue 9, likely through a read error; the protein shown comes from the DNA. The CDR3 region is CACDTLLGEENTDKLIF. CDR3 DNA: TGTGCCTGTGACACCTTACTGGGGGAGGAGAACACCGATAAACTCATCTTT. This rearrangement joins TRDV2 to TRDJ1; 9 nucleotides align to TRDD3. The J gene is not listed in TCRdb, so it was assigned here from a DNA match to germline. The V gene's germline CDR1 is GEAIGNYY and CDR2 EKD. This CDR3 is 17 amino acids long. Trimming took 0 bases from V and 0 from J; bases not matched to a gene: 7.

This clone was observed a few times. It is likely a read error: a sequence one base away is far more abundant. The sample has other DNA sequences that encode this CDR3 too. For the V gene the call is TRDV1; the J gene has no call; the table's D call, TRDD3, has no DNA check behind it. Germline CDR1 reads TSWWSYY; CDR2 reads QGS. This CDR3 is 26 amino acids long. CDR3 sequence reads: CALGEMFPAFRRSLYWGRLPTDKLIF. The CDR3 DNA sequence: TGTGCTCTTGGGGAAATGTTTCCCGCCTTCCGGCGATCCCTTTACTGGGGGCGCCTTCCCACCGATAAGCTCATCTTT.

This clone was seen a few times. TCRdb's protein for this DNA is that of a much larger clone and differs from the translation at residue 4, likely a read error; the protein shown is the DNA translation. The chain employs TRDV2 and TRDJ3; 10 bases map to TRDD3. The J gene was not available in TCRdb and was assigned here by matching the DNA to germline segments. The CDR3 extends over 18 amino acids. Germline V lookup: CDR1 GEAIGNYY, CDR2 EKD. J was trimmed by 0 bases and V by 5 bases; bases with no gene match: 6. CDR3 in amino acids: CACGGGIRCSWDTRQMFF. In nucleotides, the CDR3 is TGTGCCTGTGGAGGGGGGATACGCTGCTCCTGGGACACCCGACAGATGTTTTTC.

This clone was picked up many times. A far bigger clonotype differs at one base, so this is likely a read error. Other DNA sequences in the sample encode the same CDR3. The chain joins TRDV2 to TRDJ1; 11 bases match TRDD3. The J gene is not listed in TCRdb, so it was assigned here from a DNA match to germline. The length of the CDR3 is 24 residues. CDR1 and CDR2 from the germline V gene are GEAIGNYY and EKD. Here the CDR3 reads CACDTVIPYSDWGIGTNYTDKLIF. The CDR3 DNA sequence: TGTGCCTGTGACACCGTTATCCCTTACTCAGACTGGGGGATAGGAACGAATTACACCGACAAACTCATCTTT.

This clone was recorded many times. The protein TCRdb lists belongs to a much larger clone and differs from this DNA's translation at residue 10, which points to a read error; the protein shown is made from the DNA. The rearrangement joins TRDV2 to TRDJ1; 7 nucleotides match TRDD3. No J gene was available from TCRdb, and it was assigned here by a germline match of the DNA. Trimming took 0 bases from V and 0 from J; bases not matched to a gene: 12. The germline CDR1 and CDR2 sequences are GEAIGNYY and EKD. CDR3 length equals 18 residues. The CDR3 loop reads CACDTLSTGVQYTDKLIF. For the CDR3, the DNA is TGTGCCTGTGACACCCTAAGTACTGGGGTACAGTACACCGATAAACTCATCTTT.

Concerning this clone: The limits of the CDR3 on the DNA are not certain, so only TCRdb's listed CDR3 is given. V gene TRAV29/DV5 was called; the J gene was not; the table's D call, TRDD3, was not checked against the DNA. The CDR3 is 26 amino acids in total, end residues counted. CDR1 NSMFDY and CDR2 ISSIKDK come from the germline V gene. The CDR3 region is CSVLLCSKFSLPNSYWGFKHTDKLIF.

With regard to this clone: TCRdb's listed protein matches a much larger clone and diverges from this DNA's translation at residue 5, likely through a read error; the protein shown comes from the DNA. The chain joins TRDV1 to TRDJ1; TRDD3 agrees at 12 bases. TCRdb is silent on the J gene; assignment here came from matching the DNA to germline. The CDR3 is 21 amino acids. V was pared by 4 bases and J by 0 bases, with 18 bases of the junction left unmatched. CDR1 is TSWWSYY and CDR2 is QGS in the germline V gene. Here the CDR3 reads CALGASFLLYWGIPYTDKLIF. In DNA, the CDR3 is TGTGCTCTTGGGGCCTCCTTCCTCCTATACTGGGGGATACCTTACACCGATAAACTCATCTTT.

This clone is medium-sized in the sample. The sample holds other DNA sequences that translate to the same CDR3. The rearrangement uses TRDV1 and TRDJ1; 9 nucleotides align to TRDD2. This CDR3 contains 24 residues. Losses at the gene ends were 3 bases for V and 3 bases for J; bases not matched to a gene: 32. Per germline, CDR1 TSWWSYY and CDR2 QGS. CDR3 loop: CALGDGAFLRAMRGTSNRPDKLIF. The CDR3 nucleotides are TGTGCTCTTGGGGATGGCGCCTTCCTACGAGCCATGCGGGGGACTTCCAACCGGCCCGATAAACTCATCTTT.

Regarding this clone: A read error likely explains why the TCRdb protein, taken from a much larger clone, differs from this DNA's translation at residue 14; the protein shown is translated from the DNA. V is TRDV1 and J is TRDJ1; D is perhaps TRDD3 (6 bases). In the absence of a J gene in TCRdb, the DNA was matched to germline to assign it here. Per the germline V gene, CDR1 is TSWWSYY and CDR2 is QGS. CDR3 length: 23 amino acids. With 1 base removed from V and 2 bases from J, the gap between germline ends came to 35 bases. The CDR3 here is CALGERWVYPLLWEIRETDKLIF. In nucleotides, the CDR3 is TGTGCTCTTGGGGAACGGTGGGTCTACCCCCTTTTGTGGGAGATACGCGAAACCGATAAACTCATCTTT.

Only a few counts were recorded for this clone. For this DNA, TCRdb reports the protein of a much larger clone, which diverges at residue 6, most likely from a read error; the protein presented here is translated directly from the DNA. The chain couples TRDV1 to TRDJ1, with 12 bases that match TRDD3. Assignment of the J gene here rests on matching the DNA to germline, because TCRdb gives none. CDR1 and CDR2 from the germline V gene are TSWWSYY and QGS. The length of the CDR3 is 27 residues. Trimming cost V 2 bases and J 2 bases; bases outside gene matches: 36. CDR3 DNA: TGTGCTCTTGGGGAATCCGATGGGGAAGTCTCCGGGTCCATACTGGGGGATACACTCACATCTACCGATAAACTCATCTTT. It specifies CALGESDGEVSGSILGDTLTSTDKLIF.

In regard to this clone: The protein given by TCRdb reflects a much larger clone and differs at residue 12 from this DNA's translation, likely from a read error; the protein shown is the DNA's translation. CDR3 region: CACDLLGEKSFEKLIF. In DNA, the CDR3 is TGTGCCTGTGACCTACTGGGGGAGAAGTCCTTCGAGAAACTCATCTTT. This chain connects TRDV2 to TRDJ1; 9 nucleotides line up with TRDD3. The J gene, missing from TCRdb, was assigned here through DNA to germline matching. Per germline, CDR1 GEAIGNYY and CDR2 EKD. The CDR3 runs 16 residues. V shed 3 bases and J 8 bases; nucleotides not matched to a gene: 15.

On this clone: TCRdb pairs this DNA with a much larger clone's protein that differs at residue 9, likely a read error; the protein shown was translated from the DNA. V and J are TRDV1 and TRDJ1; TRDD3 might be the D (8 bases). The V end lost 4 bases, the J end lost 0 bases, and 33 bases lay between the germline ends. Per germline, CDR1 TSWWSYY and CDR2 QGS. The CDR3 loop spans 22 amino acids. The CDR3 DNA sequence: TGTGCTCTTGGGGTTCCCTTCCTCCATCGGGGCTGGGGGACCCGATACACCGATAAACTCATCTTT. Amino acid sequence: CALGVPFLHRGWGTRYTDKLIF.

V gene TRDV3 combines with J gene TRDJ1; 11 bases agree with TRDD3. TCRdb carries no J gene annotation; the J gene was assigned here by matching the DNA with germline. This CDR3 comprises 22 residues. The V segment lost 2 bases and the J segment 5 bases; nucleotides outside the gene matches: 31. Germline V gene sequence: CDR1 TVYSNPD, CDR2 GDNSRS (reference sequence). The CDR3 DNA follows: TGTGCCTTTTCTTCCTACGGCACCTTACTGGGGGATAAGGTAAATAACAAAGATAAACTCATCTTT. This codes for CAFSSYGTLLGDKVNNKDKLIF. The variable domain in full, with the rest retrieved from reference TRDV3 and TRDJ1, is CDKVTQSSPDQTVASGSEVVLLCTYDTVYSNPDLFWYRIRPDYSFQFVFYGDNSRSEGADFTQGRFSVKHILTQKAFHLVISPVRTEDSATYYCAFSSYGTLLGDKVNNKDKLIFGKGTRVTVEP.

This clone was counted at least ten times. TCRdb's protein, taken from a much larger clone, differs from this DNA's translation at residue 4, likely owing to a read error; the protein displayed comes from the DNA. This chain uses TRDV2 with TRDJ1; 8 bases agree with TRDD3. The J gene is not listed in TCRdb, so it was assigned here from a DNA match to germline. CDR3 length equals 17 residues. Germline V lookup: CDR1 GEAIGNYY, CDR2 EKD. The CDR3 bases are TGTGCCTGTGGCACCTTACTGGGGGGGGAGAACACCGATAAACTCATCTTT. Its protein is CACGTLLGGENTDKLIF.